One T cell receptor beta chain is described in this entry. What it binds is unknown. V trimming: 0 bases; J trimming: 2 bases; junction bases outside the gene matches: 5. This CDR3 is 16 amino acids long. Germline V CDR1 and CDR2: SEHNR, FQNEAQ (reference sequence). This sample stems from a study of OX40 agonist ivuxolimab in advanced cancers. Notes on the study in general: CD4+ and CD8+ blood T cells expanded clonally by week 6 at 0.1 to 3.0 mg/kg. Partial responders receiving 0.1-3.0 mg/kg showed among the lowest clonal expansion.

Repertoires were generated with immunoSEQ multiplex PCR, while TCRdb's copy carries only in-frame clones and drops some. The sample lists 60,000 or so clones; 70% to 90% were seen once. The source of this sequence is an adult with an advanced solid tumor such as melanoma, head and neck, liver or kidney cancer. This sequence joins TRBV7-9 and TRBJ2-7, with 9 bases that match TRBD2. The source material was CD4+ or CD8+ T cells sorted from blood, sampled in a trial of the OX40 agonist ivuxolimab. CDR3 protein: CASSLAGAGGPYEQYF. The CDR3, as DNA: TGTGCCAGCAGCTTAGCCGGAGCGGGGGGCCCCTACGAGCAGTACTTC.